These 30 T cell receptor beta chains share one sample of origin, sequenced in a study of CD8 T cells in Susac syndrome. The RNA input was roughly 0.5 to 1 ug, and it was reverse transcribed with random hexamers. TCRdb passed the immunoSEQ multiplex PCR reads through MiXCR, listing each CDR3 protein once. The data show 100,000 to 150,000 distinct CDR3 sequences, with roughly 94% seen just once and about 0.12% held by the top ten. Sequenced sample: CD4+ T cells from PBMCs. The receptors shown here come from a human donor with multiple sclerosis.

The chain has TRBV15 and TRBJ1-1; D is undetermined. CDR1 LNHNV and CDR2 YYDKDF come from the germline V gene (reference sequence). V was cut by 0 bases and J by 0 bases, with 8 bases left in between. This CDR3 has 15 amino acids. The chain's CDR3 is CATSRDWRLNTEAFF. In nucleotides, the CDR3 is TGTGCCACCAGCAGAGACTGGAGACTGAACACTGAAGCTTTCTTT.

Here the CDR3 reads CASSLAGGGYEQYF. The CDR3 bases are TGTGCCAGCAGCTTAGCGGGGGGAGGCTACGAGCAGTACTTC. The chain combines TRBV7-2 with TRBJ2-7; tentative D call: TRBD2 (6 bases). Germline CDR1 and CDR2: SGHTA and FQGNSA. Trimming removed 0 bases from V and 3 bases from J, with 9 bases in between. This CDR3 is built from 14 residues.

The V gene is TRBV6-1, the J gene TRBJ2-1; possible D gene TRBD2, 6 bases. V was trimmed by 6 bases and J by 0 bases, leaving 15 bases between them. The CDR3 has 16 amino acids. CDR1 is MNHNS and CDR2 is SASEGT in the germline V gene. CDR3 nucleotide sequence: TGTGCCAGCAGGAGCGGGTCCACTAGCTCCTACAATGAGCAGTTCTTC. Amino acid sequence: CASRSGSTSSYNEQFF.

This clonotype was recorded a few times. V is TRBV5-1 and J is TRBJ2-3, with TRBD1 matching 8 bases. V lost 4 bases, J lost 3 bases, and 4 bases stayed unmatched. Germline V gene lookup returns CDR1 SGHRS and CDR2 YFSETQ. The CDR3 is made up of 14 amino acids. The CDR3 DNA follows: TGCGCCAGCAGCCTGGGACAGGTGACAGATACGCAGTATTTT. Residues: CASSLGQVTDTQYF.

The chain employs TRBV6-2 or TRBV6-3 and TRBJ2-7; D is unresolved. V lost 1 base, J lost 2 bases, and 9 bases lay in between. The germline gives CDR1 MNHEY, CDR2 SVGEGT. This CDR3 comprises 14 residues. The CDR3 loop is CASSYLGPTYEQYF. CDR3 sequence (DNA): TGTGCCAGCAGTTACTTAGGACCGACCTACGAGCAGTACTTC.

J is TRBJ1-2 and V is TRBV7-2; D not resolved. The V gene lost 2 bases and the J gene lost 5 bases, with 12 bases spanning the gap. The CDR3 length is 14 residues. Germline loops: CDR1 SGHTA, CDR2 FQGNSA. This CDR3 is CASSLTAASYGYTF. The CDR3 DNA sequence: TGTGCCAGCAGCTTAACGGCGGCCAGTTATGGCTACACCTTC.

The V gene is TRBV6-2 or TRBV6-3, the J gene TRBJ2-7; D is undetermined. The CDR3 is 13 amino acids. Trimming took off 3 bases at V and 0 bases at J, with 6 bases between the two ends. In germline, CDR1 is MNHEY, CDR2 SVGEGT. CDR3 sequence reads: CASSYLLSYEQYF. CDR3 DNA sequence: TGTGCCAGCAGTTATCTCCTCTCCTACGAGCAGTACTTC.

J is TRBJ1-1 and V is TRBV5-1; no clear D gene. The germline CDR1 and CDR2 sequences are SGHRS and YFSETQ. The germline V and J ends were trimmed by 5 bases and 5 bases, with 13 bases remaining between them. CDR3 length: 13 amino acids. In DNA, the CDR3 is TGCGCCAGCAGGTCCGATGGAGGAACTGAAGCTTTCTTT. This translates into CASRSDGGTEAFF.

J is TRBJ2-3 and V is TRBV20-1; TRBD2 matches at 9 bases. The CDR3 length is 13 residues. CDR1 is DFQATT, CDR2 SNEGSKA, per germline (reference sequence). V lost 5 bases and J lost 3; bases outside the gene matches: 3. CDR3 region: CSAPAGGTDTQYF. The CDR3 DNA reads TGCAGTGCTCCGGCGGGAGGGACAGATACGCAGTATTTT.

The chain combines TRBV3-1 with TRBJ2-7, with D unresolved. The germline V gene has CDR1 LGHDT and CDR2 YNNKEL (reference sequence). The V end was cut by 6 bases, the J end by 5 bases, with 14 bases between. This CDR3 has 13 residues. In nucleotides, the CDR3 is TGTGCCAGCAGTAAGCGCGGTGCGGACGAGCAGTACTTC. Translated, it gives CASSKRGADEQYF.

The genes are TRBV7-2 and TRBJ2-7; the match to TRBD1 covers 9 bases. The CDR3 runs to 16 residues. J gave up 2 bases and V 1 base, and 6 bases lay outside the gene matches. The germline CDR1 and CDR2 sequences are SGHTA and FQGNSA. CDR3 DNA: TGTGCCAGCAGCTTAGGGGCAGGGACAGGGCCCTACGAGCAGTACTTC. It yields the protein CASSLGAGTGPYEQYF.

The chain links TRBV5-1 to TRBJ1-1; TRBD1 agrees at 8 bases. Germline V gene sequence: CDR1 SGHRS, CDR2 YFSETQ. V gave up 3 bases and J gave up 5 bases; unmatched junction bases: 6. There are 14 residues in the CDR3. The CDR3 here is CASSSGQGGTEAFF. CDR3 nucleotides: TGCGCCAGCAGCTCCGGACAGGGAGGGACTGAAGCTTTCTTT.

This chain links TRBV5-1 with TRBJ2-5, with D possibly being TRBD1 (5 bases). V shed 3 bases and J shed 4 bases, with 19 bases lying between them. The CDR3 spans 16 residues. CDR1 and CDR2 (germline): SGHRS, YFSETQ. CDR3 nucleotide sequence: TGCGCCAGCAGCTCTCTACCTACTATGGGGCGAGAGACCCAGTACTTC. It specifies CASSSLPTMGRETQYF.

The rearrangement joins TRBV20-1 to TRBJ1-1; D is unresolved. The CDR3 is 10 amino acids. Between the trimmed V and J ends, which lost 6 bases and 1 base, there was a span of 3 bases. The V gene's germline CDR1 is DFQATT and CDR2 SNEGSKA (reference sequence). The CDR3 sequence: CSAQNTEAFF. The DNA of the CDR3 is TGCAGTGCACAGAACACTGAAGCTTTCTTT.

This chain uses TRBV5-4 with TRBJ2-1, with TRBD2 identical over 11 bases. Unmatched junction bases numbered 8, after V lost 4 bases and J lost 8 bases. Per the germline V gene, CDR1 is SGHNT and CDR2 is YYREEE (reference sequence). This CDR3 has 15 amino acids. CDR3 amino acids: CASSPTLAGVDEQFF. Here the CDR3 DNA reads TGTGCCAGCAGCCCTACACTAGCGGGAGTGGATGAGCAGTTCTTC. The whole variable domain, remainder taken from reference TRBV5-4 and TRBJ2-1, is ETGVTQSPTHLIKTRGQQVTLRCSSQSGHNTVSWYQQALGQGPQFIFQYYREEENGRGNFPPRFSGLQFPNYSSELNVNALELDDSALYLCASSPTLAGVDEQFFGPGTRLTVL.

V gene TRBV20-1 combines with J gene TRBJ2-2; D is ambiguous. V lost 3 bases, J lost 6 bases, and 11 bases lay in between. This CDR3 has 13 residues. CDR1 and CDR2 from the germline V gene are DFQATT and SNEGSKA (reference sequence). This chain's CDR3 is CSARWSGSGELFF. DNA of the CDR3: TGCAGTGCTAGGTGGTCAGGTTCCGGGGAGCTGTTTTTT.

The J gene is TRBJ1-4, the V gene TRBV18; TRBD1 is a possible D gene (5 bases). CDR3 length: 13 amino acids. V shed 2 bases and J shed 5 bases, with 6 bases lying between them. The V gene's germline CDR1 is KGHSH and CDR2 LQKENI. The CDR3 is CASSPGANEKLFF. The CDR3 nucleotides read TGTGCCAGCTCACCAGGGGCGAATGAAAAACTGTTTTTT. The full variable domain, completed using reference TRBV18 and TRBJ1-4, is NAGVMQNPRHLVRRRGQEARLRCSPMKGHSHVYWYRQLPEEGLKFMVYLQKENIIDESGMPKERFSAEFPKEGPSILRIQQVVRGDSAAYFCASSPGANEKLFFGSGTQLSVL.

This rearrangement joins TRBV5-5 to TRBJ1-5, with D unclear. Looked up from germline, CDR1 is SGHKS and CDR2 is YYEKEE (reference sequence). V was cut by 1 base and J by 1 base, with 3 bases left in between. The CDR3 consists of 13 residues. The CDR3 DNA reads TGTGCCAGCAGCTTGCGGAGCAATCAGCCCCAGCATTTT. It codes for CASSLRSNQPQHF.

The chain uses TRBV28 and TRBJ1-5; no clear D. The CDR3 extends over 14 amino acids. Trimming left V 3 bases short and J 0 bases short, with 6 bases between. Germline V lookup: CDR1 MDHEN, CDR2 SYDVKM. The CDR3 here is CASSLASSNQPQHF. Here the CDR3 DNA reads TGTGCCAGCAGTTTGGCCTCTAGCAATCAGCCCCAGCATTTT. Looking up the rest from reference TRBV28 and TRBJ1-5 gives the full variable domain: DVKVTQSSRYLVKRTGEKVFLECVQDMDHENMFWYRQDPGLGLRLIYFSYDVKMKEKGDIPEGYSVSREKKERFSLILESASTNQTSMYLCASSLASSNQPQHFGDGTRLSIL.

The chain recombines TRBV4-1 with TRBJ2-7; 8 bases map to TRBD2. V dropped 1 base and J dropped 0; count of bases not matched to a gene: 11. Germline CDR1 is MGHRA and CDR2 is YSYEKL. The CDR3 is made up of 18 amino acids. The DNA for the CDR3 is TGCGCCAGCAGCCAAGGTCCCAGCGGGGGCTCCCTCTCCTACGAGCAGTACTTC. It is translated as CASSQGPSGGSLSYEQYF.

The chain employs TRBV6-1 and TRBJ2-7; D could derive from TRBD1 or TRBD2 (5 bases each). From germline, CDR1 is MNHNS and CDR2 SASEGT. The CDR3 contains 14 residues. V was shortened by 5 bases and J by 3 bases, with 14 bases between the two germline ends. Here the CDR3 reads CASSPRDDVYEQYF. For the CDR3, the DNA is TGTGCCAGCAGTCCCAGGGACGACGTCTACGAGCAGTACTTC.

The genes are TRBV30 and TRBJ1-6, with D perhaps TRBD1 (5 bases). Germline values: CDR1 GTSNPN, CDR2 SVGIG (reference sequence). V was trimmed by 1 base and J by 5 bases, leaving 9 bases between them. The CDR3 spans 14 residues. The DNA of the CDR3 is TGTGCCTGGAGTGCGACAGACAATAATTCACCCCTCCACTTT. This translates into CAWSATDNNSPLHF.

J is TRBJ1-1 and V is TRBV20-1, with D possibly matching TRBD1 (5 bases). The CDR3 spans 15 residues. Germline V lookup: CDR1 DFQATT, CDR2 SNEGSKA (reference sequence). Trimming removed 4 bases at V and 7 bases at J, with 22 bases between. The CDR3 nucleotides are TGCAGTGCTACCCAAAACGGGGGGACTGTGGGTGAAGCTTTCTTT. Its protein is CSATQNGGTVGEAFF.

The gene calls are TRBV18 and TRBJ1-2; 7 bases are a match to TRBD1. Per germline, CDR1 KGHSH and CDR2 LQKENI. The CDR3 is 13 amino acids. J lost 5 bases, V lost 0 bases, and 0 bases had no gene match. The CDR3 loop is CASSPPTGYGYTF. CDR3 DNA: TGTGCCAGCTCACCACCGACAGGGTATGGCTACACCTTC.

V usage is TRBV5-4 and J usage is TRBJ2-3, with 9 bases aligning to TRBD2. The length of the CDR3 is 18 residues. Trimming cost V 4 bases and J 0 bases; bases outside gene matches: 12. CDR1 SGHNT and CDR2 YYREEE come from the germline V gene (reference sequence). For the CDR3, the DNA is TGTGCCAGCAGCCCACTAGCGGGCCCCGGCCCTAGCACAGATACGCAGTATTTT. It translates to CASSPLAGPGPSTDTQYF.

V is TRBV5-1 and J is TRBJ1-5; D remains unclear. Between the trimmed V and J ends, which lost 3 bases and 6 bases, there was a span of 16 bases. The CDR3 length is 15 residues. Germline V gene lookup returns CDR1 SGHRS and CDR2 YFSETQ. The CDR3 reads CASSYDNSLGQPQHF. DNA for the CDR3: TGCGCCAGCAGCTATGACAACTCCCTTGGTCAGCCCCAGCATTTT.

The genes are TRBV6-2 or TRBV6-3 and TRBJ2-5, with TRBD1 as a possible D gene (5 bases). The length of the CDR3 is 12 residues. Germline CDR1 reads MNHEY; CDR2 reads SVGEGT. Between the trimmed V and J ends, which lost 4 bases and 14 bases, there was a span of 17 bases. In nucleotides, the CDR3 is TGTGCCAGCAGTTCGTTATCTGGGGCCTTTTACTTC. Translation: CASSSLSGAFYF.

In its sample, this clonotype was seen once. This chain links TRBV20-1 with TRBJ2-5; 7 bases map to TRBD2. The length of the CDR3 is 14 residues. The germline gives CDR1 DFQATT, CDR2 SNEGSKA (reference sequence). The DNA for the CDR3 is TGCGGGGGGGTTGTACATAACGACGGGGAGACCCAGTACTTC. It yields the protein CGGVVHNDGETQYF.

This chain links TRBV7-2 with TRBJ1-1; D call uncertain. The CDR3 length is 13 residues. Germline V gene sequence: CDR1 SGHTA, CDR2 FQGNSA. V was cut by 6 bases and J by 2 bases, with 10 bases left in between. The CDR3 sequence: CASRNQANTEAFF. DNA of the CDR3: TGTGCCAGCAGAAACCAGGCTAACACTGAAGCTTTCTTT.

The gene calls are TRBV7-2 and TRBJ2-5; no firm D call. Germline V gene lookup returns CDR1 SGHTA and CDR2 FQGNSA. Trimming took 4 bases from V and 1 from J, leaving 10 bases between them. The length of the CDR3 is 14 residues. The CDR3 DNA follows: TGTGCCAGCAGCTCCCCGCGAGTCCAAGAGACCCAGTACTTC. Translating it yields CASSSPRVQETQYF.